The clone carrying this T cell receptor beta chain was seen many times. Its antigen is still unknown. Time point: newly diagnosed GD, antithyroid drugs for less than 3 months. PBMC RNA was the source of the TCR library. This record comes from a study of regulatory T cells in long-lasting Graves disease. Regarding the study as a whole: Persistent disease exhibited a predilection for TRBV28, TRBJ1-2 and TRBJ2-5. For persistent Graves' patients, TCR diversity was lower than for newly diagnosed ones.

Germline CDR1 LGHDT, CDR2 YNNKEL (reference sequence). The ends lost 5 bases at V and 5 bases at J; junction bases unmatched: 9. This CDR3 has 15 residues. With iRepertoire HTBI primers and Arm-PCR of CDR3 regions, TCR beta libraries were built. TCRdb fed the multiplex PCR reads into MiXCR, producing one record per CDR3 protein. The sample contains around 250,000 distinct CDR3 sequences, about 20% of which appear only once. This sample also appeared in a second study, on T cells in Graves' hyperthyroidism and ophthalmopathy.

This TCR was recovered from a woman aged 25-40 years with Graves disease. The sample here was peripheral blood mononuclear cells (PBMCs), taken at new diagnosis, from a patient treated with antithyroid drugs. The V call is TRBV3-1, the J call TRBJ1-1; 9 bases are a match to TRBD1. The DNA of the CDR3 is TGTGCCAGCAGCTACACAGGGGGCCGTGGGACTGAAGCTTTCTTT. Amino acids: CASSYTGGRGTEAFF.